These 18 T cell receptor beta chains were sequenced from one sample in a study of control samples from healthy donors and cancer patients. Produced via immunoSEQ multiplex PCR; TCRdb's table is partial and in-frame only. The sample holds some 410,000 clones; approximately 90% are singletons and the top ten take over 5.5%. The sample comprised PBMCs. The receptors originated from a middle-aged man with head and neck cancer.

This CDR3 is CASTRDRTQRGYGYTF. In nucleotides, the CDR3 is TGTGCCAGCACCCGGGACAGGACTCAGCGGGGGTATGGCTACACCTTC. The rearrangement uses TRBV28 and TRBJ1-2; 8 bases agree with TRBD1. The germline CDR1 and CDR2 sequences are MDHEN and SYDVKM. Trimming removed 7 bases from V and 5 bases from J; junction bases left unmatched: 15. The CDR3 runs to 16 residues.

The V gene is TRBV29-1, the J gene TRBJ1-1; D ambiguous. V was pared by 5 bases and J by 0 bases, with 10 bases between. Germline V CDR1 and CDR2: SQVTM, ANQGSEA. The length of the CDR3 is 13 residues. For the CDR3, the DNA is TGCAGCGTTTCTAGTTCAGTGAACACTGAAGCTTTCTTT. Protein product: CSVSSSVNTEAFF. Looking up the rest from reference TRBV29-1 and TRBJ1-1 gives the full variable domain: SAVISQKPSRDICQRGTSLTIQCQVDSQVTMMFWYRQQPGQSLTLIATANQGSEATYESGFVIDKFPISRPNLTFSTLTVSNMSPEDSSIYLCSVSSSVNTEAFFGQGTRLTVV.

This chain joins TRBV19 and TRBJ2-7, with TRBD1 matching over 11 bases. CDR3 length equals 15 residues. Germline V gives CDR1 LNHDA, CDR2 SQIVND (reference sequence). V gave up 3 bases and J gave up 3 bases; unmatched junction bases: 4. CDR3 sequence: CASSIGQGAIYEQYF. The DNA of the CDR3 is TGTGCCAGTAGTATCGGACAGGGGGCAATCTACGAGCAGTACTTC.

The chain is built from TRBV4-3 and TRBJ1-4; D is unclear. The CDR3 length is 13 residues. CDR1 is LGHNA, CDR2 YSLEER, per germline. V dropped 0 bases and J dropped 8 bases, with 7 bases sitting between them. The CDR3 loop reads CASSQELREKLFF. CDR3 coding DNA: TGCGCCAGCAGCCAAGAATTGAGGGAAAAACTGTTTTTT.

This clone occurred once. V is TRBV5-1 and J is TRBJ1-4, with TRBD1 matching over 10 bases. With 4 bases clipped from V and 6 bases from J, the junction kept 6 bases outside the gene matches. Per germline, CDR1 SGHRS and CDR2 YFSETQ. The CDR3 covers 15 residues. The CDR3 is CASSHSDRGYEKLFF. In DNA, the CDR3 is TGCGCCAGCAGCCACTCGGACAGGGGGTATGAAAAACTGTTTTTT.

The chain joins TRBV19 to TRBJ1-5, with 7 bases fitting TRBD1. Losses at the gene ends were 2 bases for V and 9 bases for J; bases not matched to a gene: 10. Germline CDR1 reads LNHDA; CDR2 reads SQIVND (reference sequence). This CDR3 comprises 15 residues. The DNA of the CDR3 is TGTGCCAGTAGTATACTGACAGGGATCGGGGGGCCCCAGCATTTT. Amino acid sequence: CASSILTGIGGPQHF.

This chain links TRBV12-5 with TRBJ2-3; maybe TRBD2 (5 bases). The CDR3 consists of 17 residues. Looked up from germline, CDR1 is LGHNT and CDR2 is FRNRAP. Trimming stripped 0 bases from V and 0 bases from J, with 13 bases between. CDR3 in amino acids: CASGLVRGLASTDTQYF. DNA of the CDR3: TGTGCTAGTGGTTTGGTACGGGGATTAGCTAGCACAGATACGCAGTATTTT.

This chain connects TRBV14 to TRBJ1-2; possible D gene TRBD1, 6 bases. CDR3 length: 13 residues. Germline V CDR1 and CDR2: SGHDN, FVKESK. Trimming pared 0 bases from V and 7 bases from J, leaving 9 bases between. DNA of the CDR3: TGTGCCAGCAGCCAAGATATCAGGGGTGGCTACACCTTC. It codes for CASSQDIRGGYTF.

The CDR3 sequence is CASSQGTQNPTEAFF. The CDR3 coding sequence is TGCGCCAGCAGCCAAGGTACACAAAACCCCACTGAAGCTTTCTTT. This chain connects TRBV4-1 to TRBJ1-1; no definite D call. The CDR3 loop spans 15 amino acids. CDR1 is MGHRA and CDR2 is YSYEKL in the germline V gene. Trimming stripped 1 base from V and 4 bases from J, with 13 bases between.

The CDR3 sequence: CASSYLGLAGGETQYF. CDR3 DNA sequence: TGTGCCAGCAGTTACTTAGGACTAGCGGGGGGAGAGACCCAGTACTTC. The chain employs TRBV6-2 or TRBV6-3 and TRBJ2-5, with 14 nucleotides matching TRBD2. This CDR3 contains 16 residues. The germline V gene has CDR1 MNHEY and CDR2 SVGEGT. Trimming cost V 1 base and J 4 bases; bases outside gene matches: 2.

This clone was observed once. V is TRBV19 and J is TRBJ1-3; D may be TRBD1 (6 bases). This CDR3 has 15 residues. Germline V lookup: CDR1 LNHDA, CDR2 SQIVND (reference sequence). Trimming shortened V by 6 bases and J by 0 bases, and 12 bases separated the two germline ends. The CDR3 region is CASSYDRSSGNTIYF. The CDR3 region has the DNA TGTGCCAGTAGCTACGACAGGTCCTCTGGAAACACCATATATTTT.

The chain uses TRBV28 and TRBJ2-3, with TRBD2 identical over 8 bases. CDR1 and CDR2 (germline): MDHEN, SYDVKM. Germline trimming cut 3 bases from V and 3 bases from J; bases unmatched to any gene: 5. This CDR3 is 15 amino acids long. The CDR3 loop is CASSLGPGGTDTQYF. The CDR3 region has the DNA TGTGCCAGCAGTTTGGGACCGGGGGGGACAGATACGCAGTATTTT.

The chain uses TRBV12-3 or TRBV12-4 and TRBJ1-1, with D unresolved. This CDR3 comprises 13 residues. V was trimmed by 5 bases and J by 5 bases, leaving 12 bases between them. The CDR3, as DNA: TGTGCCAGCAGTCTTTCTCCGTTAACTGAAGCTTTCTTT. Residues: CASSLSPLTEAFF.

Concerning this clone itself: This specimen includes other DNA sequences encoding the same CDR3. The chain combines TRBV18 with TRBJ1-6, with TRBD1 matching 9 bases. J was trimmed by 10 bases and V by 0 bases; bases with no gene match: 4. The CDR3 totals 15 residues. Per germline, CDR1 KGHSH and CDR2 LQKENI. The CDR3 DNA follows: TGTGCCAGCTCACCACCGGGACAGGGTAACTCACCCCTCCACTTT. This codes for CASSPPGQGNSPLHF.

The chain is built from TRBV24-1 and TRBJ2-2; TRBD1 might be the D (7 bases). V lost 10 bases to trimming and J lost 5 bases, with 16 bases between them. CDR3 length: 14 amino acids. The germline V gene encodes CDR1 KGHDR and CDR2 SFDVKD. This CDR3 is CATKEPGGTGELFF. The CDR3 bases are TGTGCCACTAAAGAGCCAGGGGGGACCGGGGAGCTGTTTTTT.

The V and J genes are TRBV27 and TRBJ1-6; 7 bases are a match to TRBD1. This CDR3 comprises 14 residues. Germline V gene lookup returns CDR1 MNHEY and CDR2 SMNVEV (reference sequence). J gave up 7 bases and V 5 bases, and 5 bases lay outside the gene matches. CDR3 region: CASSIDRANSPLHF. Written as DNA, the CDR3 is TGTGCCAGCAGTATTGACAGGGCGAATTCACCCCTCCACTTT.

The V gene is TRBV15, the J gene TRBJ1-4; maybe TRBD1 (5 bases). Germline CDR1 and CDR2: LNHNV and YYDKDF (reference sequence). The V gene lost 3 bases and the J gene lost 8 bases, with 16 bases spanning the gap. The CDR3 has 15 amino acids. The CDR3 DNA is TGTGCCACCAGCAGCCCTTCCCGGGGCCAGGAAAAACTGTTTTTT. Amino acids: CATSSPSRGQEKLFF.

The chain is built from TRBV10-3 and TRBJ2-6; no clear D gene. The germline gives CDR1 ENHRY, CDR2 SYGVKD. The CDR3 length is 15 residues. V lost 6 bases to trimming and J lost 1 base, with 10 bases between them. CDR3 amino acids: CAIRETASGANVLTF. Here the CDR3 DNA reads TGTGCCATCAGAGAGACGGCTTCTGGGGCCAACGTCCTGACTTTC.